The clone carrying this TCR beta chain was counted once. The cohort comprised adults aged 18 to 89 years residing in under 30 US areas. In the original processing: Researchers report that nucleated cell counts were estimated from reference gene primer amplification. Produced via immunoSEQ multiplex PCR; TCRdb's table is partial and in-frame only. V and J calls and clone size come straight from that table; D and trimming were deduced from the DNA. The table has approximately 450,000 clones, more than 80% seen once; the top ten hold 1.1%. This sample is drawn from a study of blood T cell repertoires in COVID-19. Study at large: The samples span acute and convalescent COVID-19 from the United States, Italy and Spain.

The sequence came from a man aged 30-40 years who had recovered from COVID-19. Sequencing was done on a sample of PBMCs or T cells enriched from blood (not recorded which).

CDR3 loop: CASSPRVGEQYF. CDR3 DNA sequence: TGTGCCAGCAGCCCCAGGGTTGGGGAGCAGTACTTC. The chain is built from TRBV3-1 (or the pseudogene TRBV3-2) and TRBJ2-7, with D possibly matching TRBD1 (5 bases). V was cut by 4 bases and J by 7 bases, with 11 bases left in between. Germline V gene sequence: CDR1 LGHDT, CDR2 YNNKEL (reference sequence). This CDR3 comprises 12 residues.